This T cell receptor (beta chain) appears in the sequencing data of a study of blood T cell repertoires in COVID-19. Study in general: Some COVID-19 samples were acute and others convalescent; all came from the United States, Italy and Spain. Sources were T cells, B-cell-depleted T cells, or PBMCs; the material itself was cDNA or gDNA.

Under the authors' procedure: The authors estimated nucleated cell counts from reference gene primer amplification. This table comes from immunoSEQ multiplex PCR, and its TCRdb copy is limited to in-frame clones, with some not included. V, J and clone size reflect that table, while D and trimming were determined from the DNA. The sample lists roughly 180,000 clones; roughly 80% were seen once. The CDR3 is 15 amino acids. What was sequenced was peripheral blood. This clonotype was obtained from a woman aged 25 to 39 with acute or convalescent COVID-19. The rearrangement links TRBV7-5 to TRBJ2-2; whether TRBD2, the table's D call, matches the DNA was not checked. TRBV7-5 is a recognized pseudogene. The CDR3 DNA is TGTGCCAGAAGCTTCGATCCGGGAGCCACCGGGGAGCTGTTTTTT. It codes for CARSFDPGATGELFF.